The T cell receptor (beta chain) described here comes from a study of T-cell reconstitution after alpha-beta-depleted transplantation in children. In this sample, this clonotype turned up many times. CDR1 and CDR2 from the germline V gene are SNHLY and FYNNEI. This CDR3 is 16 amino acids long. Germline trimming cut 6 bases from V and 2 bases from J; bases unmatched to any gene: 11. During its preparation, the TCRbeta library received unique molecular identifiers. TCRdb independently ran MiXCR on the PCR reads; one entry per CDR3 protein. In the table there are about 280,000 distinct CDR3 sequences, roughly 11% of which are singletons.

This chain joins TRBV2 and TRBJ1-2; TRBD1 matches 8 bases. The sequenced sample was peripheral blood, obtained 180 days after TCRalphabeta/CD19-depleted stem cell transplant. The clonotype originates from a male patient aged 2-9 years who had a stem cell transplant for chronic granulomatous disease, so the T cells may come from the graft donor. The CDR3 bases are TGTGCCAGCAGGTCAATTTACGGGACAGGAAACTATGGCTACACCTTC. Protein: CASRSIYGTGNYGYTF.